This T cell receptor beta chain was sequenced for a study of neoadjuvant nivolumab and ipilimumab in lung cancer. Overall study results and limits: Compared with tumor-adjacent uninvolved lung, resected tumors showed greater richness and clonality.

Measured with immunoSEQ multiplex PCR; TCRdb has only the in-frame clones, and not every one. The sample carries 5,500 to 8,500 clones, approximately 76% recorded once. This clone was observed a handful of times. The target antigen is unknown. With V trimmed by 3 bases and J by 2 bases, 14 bases remained unmatched. Germline V gene sequence: CDR1 SGHRS, CDR2 YFSETQ. The CDR3 sequence is 19 residues long. This chain connects TRBV5-1 to TRBJ2-2; 9 nucleotides line up with TRBD1. The receptor was derived from an adult with non-small cell lung cancer. The sequencing here drew on tumor tissue, taken after neoadjuvant nivolumab, alone or with ipilimumab, at or shortly before surgery. The DNA of the CDR3 is TGCGCCAGCAGCTCGGTAACTGGACAGGGGCTATCTAACACCGGGGAGCTGTTTTTT. It codes for CASSSVTGQGLSNTGELFF.